These T cell receptor beta chains were read from a single sample in a study of response to subunit inactivated influenza vaccine. Each CDR3 protein is one row after TCRdb ran MiXCR on the RT-PCR reads. The sample consists of 500,000 to 600,000 distinct CDR3 sequences, about 15% of them appearing once. The input for sequencing was CD4+ T cells sorted from PBMCs, taken less than 30 months after vaccination. The receptors were gathered from a man aged 50-75 years who received an inactivated influenza vaccine. Each CDR3 is given with its conserved first and last residue. Fields, in order: J gene, D gene, clone size, CDR3 length, V gene, CDR3 protein, CDR3 DNA. The D gene is left open where the match is weak. The listing skips clone size in some rows; elsewhere it reads once, few, many or a size class.

j_call: TRBJ2-7
d_call: TRBD1
clone_size: -
cdr3_length: 15
v_call: TRBV6-2/TRBV6-3
cdr3_aa: CASSGPGQPFREQYF
cdr3_nt: TGTGCCAGCAGTGGACCGGGACAGCCTTTTCGGGAGCAGTACTTC

j_call: TRBJ2-2
d_call: -
clone_size: -
cdr3_length: 17
v_call: TRBV28
cdr3_aa: CASSLLGREKVTGELFF
cdr3_nt: TGTGCCAGCAGTTTATTGGGCAGGGAGAAGGTCACCGGGGAGCTGTTTTTT

j_call: TRBJ1-5
d_call: TRBD1
clone_size: few
cdr3_length: 12
v_call: TRBV19
cdr3_aa: CATDRGEQPQHF
cdr3_nt: TGTGCCACGGACAGGGGAGAACAGCCCCAGCATTTT

j_call: TRBJ2-2
d_call: TRBD1
clone_size: few
cdr3_length: 16
v_call: TRBV12-3/TRBV12-4
cdr3_aa: CASSPRDRGWTGELFF
cdr3_nt: TGTGCCAGCAGTCCACGGGACAGGGGATGGACCGGGGAGCTGTTTTTT

j_call: TRBJ2-5
d_call: -
clone_size: -
cdr3_length: 11
v_call: TRBV30
cdr3_aa: CAWNLWGAQYF
cdr3_nt: TGTGCCTGGAACCTGTGGGGGGCCCAGTACTTC

j_call: TRBJ2-7
d_call: -
clone_size: many
cdr3_length: 14
v_call: TRBV18
cdr3_aa: CASSPAHGPYEQYF
cdr3_nt: TGTGCCAGCTCACCGGCTCACGGTCCCTACGAGCAGTACTTC

j_call: TRBJ2-1
d_call: -
clone_size: -
cdr3_length: 16
v_call: TRBV9
cdr3_aa: CASSVAGTGPANEQFF
cdr3_nt: TGTGCCAGCAGCGTAGCGGGAACCGGCCCGGCCAATGAGCAGTTCTTC

j_call: TRBJ2-1
d_call: TRBD1
clone_size: few
cdr3_length: 13
v_call: TRBV6-1
cdr3_aa: CASSGQGLGEQFF
cdr3_nt: TGTGCCAGCAGTGGACAGGGTCTTGGTGAGCAGTTCTTC

j_call: TRBJ2-7
d_call: -
clone_size: many
cdr3_length: 14
v_call: TRBV5-1
cdr3_aa: CASSLAGPPYEQYF
cdr3_nt: TGCGCCAGCAGCTTGGCGGGGCCACCCTACGAGCAGTACTTC

j_call: TRBJ2-7
d_call: -
clone_size: -
cdr3_length: 16
v_call: TRBV3-1
cdr3_aa: CASSPFPRGPHYEQYF
cdr3_nt: TGTGCCAGCAGCCCTTTCCCGCGGGGGCCCCACTACGAGCAGTACTTC

j_call: TRBJ2-2
d_call: TRBD1
clone_size: -
cdr3_length: 16
v_call: TRBV3-1
cdr3_aa: CASSQLPGQGTGELFF
cdr3_nt: TGTGCCAGCAGCCAACTTCCGGGACAGGGGACCGGGGAGCTGTTTTTT

j_call: TRBJ2-7
d_call: -
clone_size: -
cdr3_length: 15
v_call: TRBV6-1
cdr3_aa: CASGNGVATTYEQYF
cdr3_nt: TGTGCCAGCGGAAATGGGGTAGCGACAACCTACGAGCAGTACTTC

j_call: TRBJ2-4
d_call: -
clone_size: -
cdr3_length: 13
v_call: TRBV2
cdr3_aa: CASSEPAGRTQYF
cdr3_nt: TGTGCCAGCAGTGAACCGGCAGGGAGGACTCAGTACTTC

j_call: TRBJ2-5
d_call: -
clone_size: -
cdr3_length: 14
v_call: TRBV5-4
cdr3_aa: CASSPLGFQETQYF
cdr3_nt: TGTGCCAGCAGCCCTCTAGGTTTCCAAGAGACCCAGTACTTC

j_call: TRBJ2-3
d_call: -
clone_size: few
cdr3_length: 15
v_call: TRBV2
cdr3_aa: CASSGTPTSTDTQYF
cdr3_nt: TGTGCCAGCAGTGGGACACCCACGTCGACAGATACGCAGTATTTT

j_call: TRBJ2-3
d_call: -
clone_size: -
cdr3_length: 13
v_call: TRBV20-1
cdr3_aa: CSASGSGTDTQYF
cdr3_nt: TGCAGTGCTAGCGGGAGCGGGACAGATACGCAGTATTTT

j_call: TRBJ1-5
d_call: TRBD1
clone_size: few
cdr3_length: 18
v_call: TRBV28
cdr3_aa: CASSLWARGSYSNQPQHF
cdr3_nt: TGTGCCAGCAGTTTATGGGCCAGGGGGTCATATAGCAATCAGCCCCAGCATTTT

j_call: TRBJ1-1
d_call: -
clone_size: few
cdr3_length: 12
v_call: TRBV7-2
cdr3_aa: CASSSRTGLAFF
cdr3_nt: TGTGCCAGCAGCTCCAGGACTGGTTTGGCTTTCTTT

j_call: TRBJ1-4
d_call: TRBD1
clone_size: -
cdr3_length: 14
v_call: TRBV7-2
cdr3_aa: CASSLTGVSEKLFF
cdr3_nt: TGTGCCAGCAGCTTGACAGGGGTTAGTGAAAAACTGTTTTTT

j_call: TRBJ2-5
d_call: TRBD2
clone_size: few
cdr3_length: 16
v_call: TRBV9
cdr3_aa: CASSVGVAGAQETQYF
cdr3_nt: TGTGCCAGCAGCGTAGGAGTAGCGGGGGCCCAAGAGACCCAGTACTTC

j_call: TRBJ2-5
d_call: -
clone_size: -
cdr3_length: 15
v_call: TRBV7-2
cdr3_aa: CASSYLQGYQETQYF
cdr3_nt: TGTGCCAGCAGCTATCTACAAGGATACCAAGAGACCCAGTACTTC

j_call: TRBJ2-5
d_call: -
clone_size: -
cdr3_length: 16
v_call: TRBV9
cdr3_aa: CASRGNAAILQETQYF
cdr3_nt: TGTGCCAGCAGGGGTAATGCGGCAATTCTCCAAGAGACCCAGTACTTC

j_call: TRBJ2-1
d_call: -
clone_size: few
cdr3_length: 14
v_call: TRBV10-3
cdr3_aa: CAISGTESYNEQFF
cdr3_nt: TGTGCCATCAGTGGGACTGAATCCTACAATGAGCAGTTCTTC

j_call: TRBJ2-1
d_call: -
clone_size: -
cdr3_length: 15
v_call: TRBV5-6
cdr3_aa: CASGGGSSSYNEQFF
cdr3_nt: TGTGCCAGTGGTGGAGGAAGTAGCTCCTACAATGAGCAGTTCTTC

j_call: TRBJ2-1
d_call: TRBD2
clone_size: once
cdr3_length: 16
v_call: TRBV5-1
cdr3_aa: CASSYGLAGSYNEQFF
cdr3_nt: TGCGCCAGCAGCTACGGACTAGCGGGTTCCTACAATGAGCAGTTCTTC

j_call: TRBJ2-5
d_call: -
clone_size: -
cdr3_length: 12
v_call: TRBV12-3/TRBV12-4
cdr3_aa: CASRAVEETQYF
cdr3_nt: TGTGCCAGCAGGGCAGTTGAAGAGACCCAGTACTTC

j_call: TRBJ2-1
d_call: -
clone_size: few
cdr3_length: 13
v_call: TRBV6-1
cdr3_aa: CASPRDLGNEQFF
cdr3_nt: TGTGCCAGCCCTCGCGACTTGGGGAATGAGCAGTTCTTC

j_call: TRBJ2-3
d_call: -
clone_size: many
cdr3_length: 14
v_call: TRBV14
cdr3_aa: CASSPQRLTDTQYF
cdr3_nt: TGTGCCAGCAGTCCCCAGCGGCTAACAGATACGCAGTATTTT

j_call: TRBJ2-3
d_call: -
clone_size: -
cdr3_length: 12
v_call: TRBV12-3/TRBV12-4
cdr3_aa: CASSPTLVTQYF
cdr3_nt: TGTGCCAGCAGCCCGACCCTAGTCACGCAGTATTTT

j_call: TRBJ2-1
d_call: TRBD2
clone_size: -
cdr3_length: 16
v_call: TRBV11-2
cdr3_aa: CASSFSGLAGGDEQFF
cdr3_nt: TGTGCCAGCAGCTTCTCGGGACTAGCGGGGGGGGATGAGCAGTTCTTC

j_call: TRBJ2-3
d_call: -
clone_size: -
cdr3_length: 13
v_call: TRBV18
cdr3_aa: CASSDQGSDTQYF
cdr3_nt: TGTGCCAGCTCAGACCAGGGTTCAGATACGCAGTATTTT

j_call: TRBJ2-1
d_call: -
clone_size: few
cdr3_length: 16
v_call: TRBV5-1
cdr3_aa: CASSTGTPNSYNEQFF
cdr3_nt: TGCGCCAGCAGCACCGGGACACCTAACTCCTACAATGAGCAGTTCTTC

j_call: TRBJ2-2
d_call: -
clone_size: -
cdr3_length: 15
v_call: TRBV25-1
cdr3_aa: CASSGRGSTAGELFF
cdr3_nt: TGTGCCAGCAGTGGCCGGGGGTCTACAGCCGGGGAGCTGTTTTTT

j_call: TRBJ1-1
d_call: -
clone_size: few
cdr3_length: 12
v_call: TRBV20-1
cdr3_aa: CSARSWAREAFF
cdr3_nt: TGCAGTGCTAGATCGTGGGCGCGGGAAGCTTTCTTT

j_call: TRBJ1-2
d_call: TRBD1
clone_size: few
cdr3_length: 14
v_call: TRBV20-1
cdr3_aa: CSASRRTGNYGYTF
cdr3_nt: TGCAGTGCTAGCCGTCGGACAGGGAACTATGGCTACACCTTC

j_call: TRBJ2-5
d_call: -
clone_size: few
cdr3_length: 11
v_call: TRBV3-1
cdr3_aa: CASRSSQTQYF
cdr3_nt: TGTGCCAGCAGATCAAGTCAGACCCAGTACTTC

j_call: TRBJ1-5
d_call: TRBD1
clone_size: few
cdr3_length: 17
v_call: TRBV10-3
cdr3_aa: CAISEPITGVSNQPQHF
cdr3_nt: TGTGCCATCAGTGAGCCTATTACAGGGGTTAGCAATCAGCCCCAGCATTTT

j_call: TRBJ2-1
d_call: TRBD2
clone_size: few
cdr3_length: 14
v_call: TRBV28
cdr3_aa: CASILAGGRNEQFF
cdr3_nt: TGTGCCAGCATACTAGCGGGGGGCCGGAATGAGCAGTTCTTC

j_call: TRBJ2-1
d_call: TRBD2
clone_size: -
cdr3_length: 15
v_call: TRBV6-1
cdr3_aa: CASSIAGASLNEQFF
cdr3_nt: TGTGCCAGCAGTATAGCGGGGGCCTCTCTTAATGAGCAGTTCTTC

j_call: TRBJ2-3
d_call: -
clone_size: -
cdr3_length: 13
v_call: TRBV12-3/TRBV12-4
cdr3_aa: CASSPRRVDTQYF
cdr3_nt: TGTGCCAGCAGTCCCCGCCGGGTAGATACGCAGTATTTT

j_call: TRBJ2-1
d_call: -
clone_size: -
cdr3_length: 13
v_call: TRBV20-1
cdr3_aa: CSASRTRRDEQFF
cdr3_nt: TGCAGTGCCAGTAGGACAAGGCGGGATGAGCAGTTCTTC

j_call: TRBJ2-1
d_call: -
clone_size: few
cdr3_length: 19
v_call: TRBV5-6
cdr3_aa: CASSLIGPRRWSSYNEQFF
cdr3_nt: TGTGCCAGCAGCTTGATCGGGCCCCGCAGGTGGTCTTCCTACAATGAGCAGTTCTTC

j_call: TRBJ2-7
d_call: TRBD1
clone_size: many
cdr3_length: 13
v_call: TRBV9
cdr3_aa: CASSFQGQGEQYF
cdr3_nt: TGTGCCAGCAGCTTCCAGGGACAGGGTGAGCAGTACTTC

j_call: TRBJ2-3
d_call: -
clone_size: many
cdr3_length: 14
v_call: TRBV7-6
cdr3_aa: CASSLVTSTDTQYF
cdr3_nt: TGTGCCAGCAGCTTAGTTACTTCCACAGATACGCAGTATTTT

j_call: TRBJ2-3
d_call: -
clone_size: few
cdr3_length: 13
v_call: TRBV20-1
cdr3_aa: CSARLRDLSTQYF
cdr3_nt: TGCAGTGCGAGACTACGGGACTTGTCTACGCAGTATTTT

j_call: TRBJ2-1
d_call: TRBD1
clone_size: few
cdr3_length: 15
v_call: TRBV9
cdr3_aa: CASSLRQGTRDEQFF
cdr3_nt: TGTGCCAGCAGCCTCCGACAGGGGACACGCGATGAGCAGTTCTTC

j_call: TRBJ2-7
d_call: -
clone_size: -
cdr3_length: 14
v_call: TRBV2
cdr3_aa: CASTGQSSAHEQYF
cdr3_nt: TGTGCCAGCACCGGACAGTCTAGCGCCCACGAGCAGTACTTC

j_call: TRBJ2-5
d_call: -
clone_size: -
cdr3_length: 13
v_call: TRBV10-3
cdr3_aa: CAISAYAGETQYF
cdr3_nt: TGTGCCATCAGTGCGTATGCCGGAGAGACCCAGTACTTC

j_call: TRBJ2-1
d_call: -
clone_size: -
cdr3_length: 14
v_call: TRBV25-1
cdr3_aa: CASSGSHSPNEQFF
cdr3_nt: TGTGCCAGCAGTGGCTCACACTCCCCGAATGAGCAGTTCTTC

j_call: TRBJ2-5
d_call: -
clone_size: few
cdr3_length: 14
v_call: TRBV20-1
cdr3_aa: CSARGKWVRETQYF
cdr3_nt: TGCAGTGCTAGGGGTAAATGGGTCCGAGAGACCCAGTACTTC

j_call: TRBJ2-1
d_call: -
clone_size: -
cdr3_length: 16
v_call: TRBV3-1
cdr3_aa: CASSQDRSGSCNEQFF
cdr3_nt: TGTGCCAGCAGCCAAGATCGGTCAGGGTCTTGCAATGAGCAGTTCTTC

j_call: TRBJ1-4
d_call: -
clone_size: many
cdr3_length: 14
v_call: TRBV6-1
cdr3_aa: CASSSRGGNEKLFF
cdr3_nt: TGTGCCAGCAGCTCCAGGGGCGGAAATGAAAAACTGTTTTTT

j_call: TRBJ2-5
d_call: TRBD1
clone_size: -
cdr3_length: 13
v_call: TRBV27
cdr3_aa: CASSQGARKTQYF
cdr3_nt: TGTGCCAGCAGTCAGGGGGCCCGAAAGACCCAGTACTTC